A selection of T cell receptor beta chains follows, all from one sample in a study of human T cells and chemical hapten exposure. Each CDR3 protein gets one entry after TCRdb re-called the RACE reads with MiXCR. The table shows around 380,000 distinct CDR3 sequences, with 5% to 6.5% occurring only once. The material sequenced was whole blood, taken in connection with sensitization to the hapten diphenylcyclopropenone (DPC). The origin of the receptors is a woman under 30 with alopecia areata. Some clones in this sample may be carry-over from other donors' samples. Both conserved end residues are part of each CDR3. Each record gives: clone size, J gene, V gene, D gene, CDR3 protein, CDR3 DNA. D genes are given only for firm matches. For some rows the clone size is stated as once, few or many, or as a class when expanded; others skip it.

. | TRBJ2-3 | TRBV7-8 | . | CASSPSNVWGANADTQYF | TGTGCCAGCAGCCCGAGCAATGTGTGGGGGGCGAACGCAGATACGCAGTATTTT
. | TRBJ2-1 | TRBV7-9 | . | CASRRAGDEQFF | TGTGCCAGCAGGAGAGCCGGAGATGAGCAGTTCTTC
many | TRBJ1-6 | TRBV11-2 | . | CASSSGGAIGSPLHF | TGTGCCAGCAGCTCCGGGGGCGCGATAGGGTCACCCCTCCACTTT
many | TRBJ2-4 | TRBV7-9 | TRBD1 | CASSAGGGIQYF | TGTGCCAGCAGCGCAGGGGGCGGCATTCAGTACTTC
many | TRBJ1-5 | TRBV12-3/TRBV12-4 | TRBD1 | CASRTGSINQPQHF | TGTGCCAGCAGGACAGGGTCAATCAATCAGCCCCAGCATTTT
. | TRBJ1-1 | TRBV5-1 | . | CASRDGTRTEAFF | TGCGCCAGCAGGGACGGGACAAGGACTGAAGCTTTCTTT
. | TRBJ1-5 | TRBV6-2/TRBV6-3 | . | CASSDGSLYQPQHF | TGTGCCAGCTCCGATGGGAGCCTCTATCAGCCCCAGCATTTT
. | TRBJ2-7 | TRBV28 | . | CASSSFISRGSYEQYF | TGTGCCAGCAGTTCCTTCATTAGTAGGGGGTCCTACGAGCAGTACTTC
few | TRBJ1-1 | TRBV18 | . | CASSPPGQGEAFF | TGTGCCAGCTCACCACCCGGGCAGGGAGAAGCTTTCTTT
few | TRBJ1-5 | TRBV5-1 | . | CASSLEYPGSNQPQHF | TGCGCCAGCAGCTTGGAGTACCCCGGTAGCAATCAGCCCCAGCATTTT
many | TRBJ1-5 | TRBV2 | . | CASTKTVNGNQPQHF | TGTGCCAGCACCAAGACGGTAAATGGCAATCAGCCCCAGCATTTT
many | TRBJ2-1 | TRBV12-3/TRBV12-4 | . | CASSLAGNEQFF | TGTGCCAGCAGTTTAGCTGGGAATGAGCAGTTCTTC
many | TRBJ1-4 | TRBV7-2 | . | CASSSILPGGDEKLFF | TGTGCCAGCAGCTCAATATTACCGGGAGGGGATGAAAAACTGTTTTTT
few | TRBJ2-1 | TRBV5-4 | TRBD2 | CASSLRTSGGDNEQFF | TGTGCCAGCAGCTTAAGGACTAGCGGGGGTGACAATGAGCAGTTCTTC
few | TRBJ2-3 | TRBV20-1 | . | CSARRPGGDTQYF | TGCAGTGCTAGACGCCCAGGTGGCGATACGCAGTATTTT
many | TRBJ1-2 | TRBV4-1 | TRBD1 | CASSQDSAGQGIYGYTF | TGCGCCAGCAGCCAAGATTCGGCGGGACAGGGAATTTATGGCTACACCTTC
many | TRBJ1-1 | TRBV29-1 | . | CSVEAALNTEAFF | TGCAGCGTTGAGGCAGCATTGAACACTGAAGCTTTCTTT
few | TRBJ1-5 | TRBV12-3/TRBV12-4 | TRBD1 | CASSLRDRDQPQHF | TGTGCCAGCAGTTTGAGGGACAGAGATCAGCCCCAGCATTTT
. | TRBJ1-2 | TRBV12-3/TRBV12-4 | . | CASSLSWSYGYTF | TGTGCCAGCAGTTTGTCTTGGTCCTATGGCTACACCTTC